Shown below are 21 T cell receptor beta chains from a single sample sequenced in a study of shared clonotypes between healthy human individuals. Libraries were prepared by immunoSEQ multiplex PCR; TCRdb keeps only in-frame clonotypes and omits some of them. In the table there are roughly 1 million clones, about 74% of which are singletons. The material sequenced was memory CD4+ T cells sorted from blood. The subset is: CD45RA-negative fraction. The receptors were sampled from a man aged 18-30 years in good health.

On this clone itself: Additional DNA sequences in this sample encode the identical CDR3. This chain links TRBV7-3 with TRBJ1-2; no clear D gene. Germline values: CDR1 SGHTA, CDR2 FQGTGA. Trimming pared 2 bases from V and 4 bases from J, leaving 8 bases between. The CDR3 runs to 13 residues. The CDR3 sequence is CASSLDGSYGYTF. CDR3 DNA: TGTGCCAGCAGCTTAGACGGCAGCTATGGCTACACCTTC.

As concerns this clone: Other DNA sequences in the sample encode the same CDR3. This rearrangement joins TRBV7-2 to TRBJ2-7; 9 bases fit TRBD1. This CDR3 contains 15 residues. Germline V gene sequence: CDR1 SGHTA, CDR2 FQGNSA. With V trimmed by 3 bases and J by 3 bases, 6 bases remained unmatched. The CDR3 DNA reads as TGTGCCAGCAGCTTGGACAGGGGCGTTTACTACGAGCAGTACTTC. Translated, it gives CASSLDRGVYYEQYF.

The gene calls are TRBV6-5 and TRBJ2-1, with no clear D. The germline V and J ends were trimmed by 6 bases and 2 bases, with 8 bases remaining between them. CDR3 length: 13 amino acids. Germline-derived CDR1 and CDR2 are MNHEY and SVGAGI. CDR3 nucleotides: TGTGCCAGCAGGTCTAGTGCCTACAATGAGCAGTTCTTC. It translates to CASRSSAYNEQFF.

This clone was seen once. The chain carries TRBV28 and TRBJ2-1; D call uncertain. Germline lookup yields CDR1 MDHEN and CDR2 SYDVKM. Trimming removed 1 base at V and 10 bases at J, with 8 bases between. The CDR3 covers 12 residues. CDR3 bases: TGTGCCAGCAGTTTATCGGTGTCCGAGCAGTTCTTC. Protein product: CASSLSVSEQFF.

This clone was recorded a few times. V and J are TRBV7-2 and TRBJ2-1; D call uncertain. V lost 5 bases to trimming and J lost 0 bases, with 11 bases between them. The CDR3 length is 15 residues. CDR1 is SGHTA and CDR2 is FQGNSA in the germline V gene. CDR3 residues: CASSPRVPSYNEQFF. In nucleotides, the CDR3 is TGTGCCAGCAGCCCAAGGGTGCCCTCCTACAATGAGCAGTTCTTC. The full variable domain, its missing parts supplied by reference TRBV7-2 and TRBJ2-1, is GAGVSQSPSNKVTEKGKDVELRCDPISGHTALYWYRQSLGQGLEFLIYFQGNSAPDKSGLPSDRFSAERTGGSVSTLTIQRTQQEDSAVYLCASSPRVPSYNEQFFGPGTRLTVL.

The chain recombines TRBV12-1 with TRBJ1-1; the table assigns TRBD1, which was not confirmed against the DNA. TRBV12-1 has pseudogene status. The CDR3 loop spans 19 amino acids. The CDR3 sequence: CASSLPPGQGAYRNTEAFF. For the CDR3, the DNA is TGTGCCAGCAGCTTGCCCCCGGGACAGGGGGCTTACCGGAACACTGAAGCTTTCTTT.

The CDR3 sequence: CASSPTGGVESPLHF. In DNA, the CDR3 is TGTGCCAGCTCACCTACAGGGGGAGTGGAGTCACCCCTCCACTTT. The chain uses TRBV18 and TRBJ1-6; 8 nucleotides agree with TRBD1. Unmatched junction bases numbered 8, after V lost 3 bases and J lost 10 bases. The CDR3 totals 15 residues. CDR1 KGHSH and CDR2 LQKENI come from the germline V gene.

The genes are TRBV9 and TRBJ2-2; D may match TRBD1 or TRBD2 (5 bases each). The CDR3 contains 15 residues. Germline lookup yields CDR1 SGDLS and CDR2 YYNGEE. V lost 3 bases to trimming and J lost 1 base, with 10 bases between them. This chain's CDR3 is CASSAGTLNTGELFF. CDR3 sequence (DNA): TGTGCCAGCAGCGCCGGGACGTTGAACACCGGGGAGCTGTTTTTT.

The chain links TRBV2 to TRBJ2-6; D is uncertain. There are 12 residues in the CDR3. Germline V CDR1 and CDR2: SNHLY, FYNNEI. V shed 0 bases and J shed 12 bases, with 6 bases lying between them. The DNA of the CDR3 is TGTGCCAGCAGTGAAGCGTTGAGCGTCCTGACTTTC. Its translation is CASSEALSVLTF.

The chain uses TRBV18 and TRBJ2-3, with D perhaps assigned TRBD1 or TRBD2 (5 bases each). CDR1 and CDR2 from the germline V gene are KGHSH and LQKENI. This CDR3 contains 14 residues. The V end lost 6 bases, the J end lost 7 bases, and 17 bases lay between the germline ends. The DNA for the CDR3 is TGTGCCAGCTCTGGGACCCGAAACTCGAATACGCAGTATTTT. Translating gives CASSGTRNSNTQYF.

The chain employs TRBV2 and TRBJ1-2; 7 nucleotides align to TRBD1. The CDR3 extends over 12 amino acids. Germline values: CDR1 SNHLY, CDR2 FYNNEI. The V segment lost 6 bases and the J segment 6 bases; nucleotides outside the gene matches: 4. The CDR3 DNA is TGTGCCAGCAGCAGAGACAGGGATGGCTACACCTTC. It yields the protein CASSRDRDGYTF.

Ten or more counts support this clone. The sample carries other DNA sequences with the same CDR3. The chain couples TRBV19 to TRBJ1-5, with D uncertain. This CDR3 is built from 13 residues. Between the trimmed V and J ends, which lost 3 bases and 3 bases, there was a span of 6 bases. The germline V gene encodes CDR1 LNHDA and CDR2 SQIVND (reference sequence). DNA of the CDR3: TGTGCCAGTAGTATTCGTGACAATCAGCCCCAGCATTTT. Encoded protein: CASSIRDNQPQHF. Based on the CDR3 plus reference TRBV19 and TRBJ1-5, the full variable domain is DGGITQSPKYLFRKEGQNVTLSCEQNLNHDAMYWYRQDPGQGLRLIYYSQIVNDFQKGDIAEGYSVSREKKESFPLTVTSAQKNPTAFYLCASSIRDNQPQHFGDGTRLSIL.

J is TRBJ2-7 and V is TRBV18; tentative D call: TRBD1 (6 bases). With 4 bases removed from V and 0 bases from J, the gap between germline ends came to 13 bases. Germline assignment: CDR1 KGHSH and CDR2 LQKENI. The CDR3 contains 15 residues. The CDR3 loop reads CASSLSPTGSYEQYF. The CDR3 bases are TGTGCCAGCTCACTAAGTCCGACAGGCTCCTACGAGCAGTACTTC. Together with reference TRBV18 and TRBJ2-7, the CDR3 gives the full variable domain: NAGVMQNPRHLVRRRGQEARLRCSPMKGHSHVYWYRQLPEEGLKFMVYLQKENIIDESGMPKERFSAEFPKEGPSILRIQQVVRGDSAAYFCASSLSPTGSYEQYFGPGTRLTVT.

V is TRBV28 and J is TRBJ1-2; 9 bases fit TRBD1. V lost 8 bases and J lost 4; bases outside the gene matches: 11. The germline V gene has CDR1 MDHEN and CDR2 SYDVKM. This CDR3 region has 15 residues. CDR3: CASAPSGQGFYGYTF. The DNA of the CDR3 is TGTGCCAGCGCCCCGTCCGGACAGGGGTTCTATGGCTACACCTTC.

The chain is built from TRBV6-5 and TRBJ1-2; D is perhaps TRBD1 (5 bases). Trimming left V 7 bases short and J 8 bases short, with 23 bases between. Germline assignment: CDR1 MNHEY and CDR2 SVGAGI. The CDR3 is made up of 15 amino acids. DNA for the CDR3: TGTGCCAGCACCACTAGGTTCCAGGGAAGGGACGGCTACACCTTC. Residues: CASTTRFQGRDGYTF.

This rearrangement joins TRBV5-5 to TRBJ2-1; 10 bases map to TRBD1. J gave up 6 bases and V 4 bases, and 7 bases lay outside the gene matches. Germline V gene sequence: CDR1 SGHKS, CDR2 YYEKEE (reference sequence). CDR3 length: 15 residues. The CDR3 spells CASSGSGTGVNEQFF. The CDR3 nucleotides read TGTGCCAGCAGCGGCTCCGGGACAGGGGTCAATGAGCAGTTCTTC.

V is TRBV6-1 and J is TRBJ1-1; weak D call: TRBD1 (6 bases). Per germline, CDR1 MNHNS and CDR2 SASEGT. The CDR3 sequence is 12 residues long. With 4 bases removed from V and 11 bases from J, the gap between germline ends came to 14 bases. The CDR3 nucleotides read TGTGCCAGCAGTGTGGCAGGGGATTCGGCTTTCTTT. This codes for CASSVAGDSAFF.

Points on this clone: This sample includes further DNA sequences coding for the same CDR3. The chain couples TRBV19 to TRBJ1-2, with TRBD1 matching 8 bases. The germline CDR1 and CDR2 sequences are LNHDA and SQIVND (reference sequence). Unmatched junction bases numbered 2, after V lost 1 base and J lost 1 base. There are 15 residues in the CDR3. CDR3 sequence reads: CASSIAQGGNYGYTF. CDR3 coding DNA: TGTGCCAGTAGTATAGCACAGGGGGGTAACTATGGCTACACCTTC.

The sample holds one count of this clone. The chain has TRBV10-3 and TRBJ2-1; 13 bases align to TRBD2. This CDR3 has 19 amino acids. Per the germline V gene, CDR1 is ENHRY and CDR2 is SYGVKD. V shed 4 bases and J 7 bases; nucleotides not matched to a gene: 16. The CDR3 region is CAISGSRTGTSGNANEQFF. DNA of the CDR3: TGTGCCATCAGTGGATCCAGAACCGGGACTAGCGGGAATGCAAATGAGCAGTTCTTC.

CDR3 residues: CASSPRDRSFPYF. The CDR3 nucleotides are TGTGCCAGCTCACCACGGGACAGATCCTTTCCGTACTTC. This chain connects TRBV18 to TRBJ2-7; TRBD1 aligns across 7 bases. The V and J ends lost 1 base and 12 bases, in that order; junction bases with no gene match: 9. Germline-derived CDR1 and CDR2 are KGHSH and LQKENI. This CDR3 is 13 amino acids long.

A remark on this clone: Other nucleotide sequences in the sample specify the same CDR3. CDR3 DNA: TGTGCCAGCAGCTTCAGCAGGGTGGAGACCCAGTACTTC. This sequence encodes CASSFSRVETQYF. This chain joins TRBV7-9 and TRBJ2-5, with a weak D call TRBD1 (5 bases). V lost 3 bases, J lost 5 bases, and 10 bases lay in between. CDR3 length equals 13 residues. The germline V gene encodes CDR1 SEHNR and CDR2 FQNEAQ (reference sequence).